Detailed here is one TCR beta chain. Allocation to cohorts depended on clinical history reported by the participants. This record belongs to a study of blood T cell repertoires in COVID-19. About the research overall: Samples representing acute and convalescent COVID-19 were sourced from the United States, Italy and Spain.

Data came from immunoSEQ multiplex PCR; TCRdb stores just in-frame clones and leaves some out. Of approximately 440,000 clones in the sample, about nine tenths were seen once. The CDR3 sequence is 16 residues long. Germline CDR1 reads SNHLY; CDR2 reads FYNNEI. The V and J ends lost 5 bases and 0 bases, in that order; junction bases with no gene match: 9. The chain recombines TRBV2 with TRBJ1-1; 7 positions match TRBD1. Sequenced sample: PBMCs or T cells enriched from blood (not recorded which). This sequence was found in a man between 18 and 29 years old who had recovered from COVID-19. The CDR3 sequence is CASSPPRQGMNTEAFF. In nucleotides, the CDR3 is TGTGCCAGCAGTCCCCCAAGACAGGGCATGAACACTGAAGCTTTCTTT.